Listed below are T cell receptor beta chains from one sample, sequenced in a study of blood T cell repertoires in COVID-19. Produced via immunoSEQ multiplex PCR; TCRdb's table is partial and in-frame only. The sample holds about 350,000 clones, about nine tenths seen once. Source material: PBMCs or T cells enriched from blood (not recorded which). These receptors were obtained from a young woman who had been exposed to COVID-19. CDR3s include the opening cysteine and the closing phenylalanine or tryptophan. D genes are given only for firm matches. Expanded clones get a size class; other rows say once, few or many, or leave the size out.

D gene | clone size | J gene | V gene | CDR3 protein | CDR3 DNA
NA | NA | TRBJ1-3 | TRBV28 | CASSSPGDGNTIYF | TGTGCCAGCAGTTCACCAGGGGATGGAAACACCATATATTTT
NA | NA | TRBJ1-3 | TRBV18 | CASSPVDSGNTIYF | TGTGCCAGCTCACCAGTAGACTCTGGAAACACCATATATTTT
NA | NA | TRBJ2-1 | TRBV5-1 | CASSLERSGTSYNEQFF | TGCGCCAGCAGCTTGGAAAGGAGCGGTACCTCCTACAATGAGCAGTTCTTC
TRBD1 | NA | TRBJ2-7 | TRBV7-2 | CASSHRDRGLNEQYF | TGTGCCAGCAGCCACCGGGACAGGGGATTGAACGAGCAGTACTTC
TRBD1 | NA | TRBJ1-5 | TRBV4-1 | CASSQDGTGGSQPQHF | TGCGCCAGCAGCCAAGATGGGACAGGGGGCAGTCAGCCCCAGCATTTT
TRBD1 | NA | TRBJ1-3 | TRBV2 | CASTPGTAGNTIYF | TGTGCCAGCACCCCCGGGACAGCTGGAAACACCATATATTTT
TRBD2 | once | TRBJ2-7 | TRBV6-6 | CASSYPRTRREEQYF | TGTGCCAGCAGTTACCCCCGGACTAGGAGGGAGGAGCAGTACTTC
TRBD2 | NA | TRBJ2-7 | TRBV9 | CASSPGSYGGRDYEQYF | TGTGCCAGCAGCCCCGGCTCATATGGCGGGAGGGACTACGAGCAGTACTTC
NA | NA | TRBJ2-2 | TRBV21-1 | CASSKDWREGNTGELFF | TGTGCCAGCAGCAAAGACTGGCGGGAGGGGAACACCGGGGAGCTGTTTTTT
NA | NA | TRBJ1-1 | TRBV4-2 | CASSPGLVNTEAFF | TGTGCCAGCAGCCCAGGGTTGGTGAACACTGAAGCTTTCTTT
NA | once | TRBJ1-3 | TRBV7-2 | CASSNQGRGGNTIYF | TGTGCCAGCAGTAATCAGGGGCGAGGGGGAAACACCATATATTTT
NA | NA | TRBJ2-2 | TRBV6-5 | CASTMTGGELFF | TGTGCCAGCACCATGACAGGAGGGGAGCTGTTTTTT
NA | once | TRBJ2-1 | TRBV7-2 | CASSLRWGLADNNEQFF | TGTGCCAGCAGCCTTCGTTGGGGGTTAGCGGACAACAATGAGCAGTTCTTC
NA | NA | TRBJ2-2 | TRBV7-3 | CATSRGSSGELFF | TGTGCCACCTCCCGAGGGTCGAGCGGGGAGCTGTTTTTT
NA | NA | TRBJ2-1 | TRBV7-3 | CASSLTPNNEQFF | TGTGCCAGCAGCTTAACCCCAAACAATGAGCAGTTCTTC
TRBD2 | NA | TRBJ2-7 | TRBV19 | CASSIASGPYEQYF | TGTGCCAGTAGTATAGCTAGCGGGCCCTACGAGCAGTACTTC
NA | NA | TRBJ1-2 | TRBV28 | CASSLSDGFRYGYTF | TGTGCCAGCAGTTTATCCGACGGGTTCCGCTATGGCTACACCTTC
TRBD1 | NA | TRBJ1-2 | TRBV14 | CASSQRTGWGYTF | TGTGCCAGCAGCCAAAGGACAGGCTGGGGCTACACCTTC
TRBD2 | NA | TRBJ2-5 | TRBV11-2 | CASSLGAGVGETQYF | TGTGCCAGCAGCTTAGGAGCGGGAGTAGGAGAGACCCAGTACTTC
NA | NA | TRBJ2-1 | TRBV19 | CASSIQGRDEQFF | TGTGCCAGTAGTATACAGGGAAGGGATGAGCAGTTCTTC
NA | NA | TRBJ1-2 | TRBV6-5 | CASSYQMVPRDGYTF | TGTGCCAGCAGTTACCAGATGGTCCCTCGGGATGGCTACACCTTC
NA | NA | TRBJ1-2 | TRBV28 | CASKKRYGYTF | TGTGCCAGTAAAAAGAGGTATGGCTACACCTTC
TRBD1 | NA | TRBJ2-1 | TRBV11-3 | CASTPYRGNSYNEQFF | TGTGCCAGCACCCCCTACAGGGGCAACTCCTACAATGAGCAGTTCTTC
NA | NA | TRBJ1-5 | TRBV10-2 | CASSESRDQPQHF | TGCGCCAGCAGTGAGTCGCGGGATCAGCCCCAGCATTTT
TRBD2 | NA | TRBJ2-3 | TRBV20-1 | CSASRLAGAGDTQYF | TGCAGTGCTAGTAGACTAGCGGGAGCAGGAGATACGCAGTATTTT
TRBD1 | NA | TRBJ1-6 | TRBV6-2/TRBV6-3 | CASSYSGGTALSPLHF | TGTGCCAGCAGTTACTCAGGGGGGACAGCTCTCTCACCCCTCCACTTT
NA | NA | TRBJ2-1 | TRBV11-3 | CASSSPMTASDRIDNEQFF | TGTGCCAGCAGCTCCCCGATGACAGCTAGCGACCGGATTGACAATGAGCAGTTCTTC
TRBD1 | NA | TRBJ2-2 | TRBV12-5 | CASGLVLGTGAGTGELFF | TGTGCTAGTGGTTTGGTACTCGGGACAGGGGCTGGTACCGGGGAGCTGTTTTTT